This T cell receptor beta chain was sequenced during a study of shared clonotypes between healthy human individuals. Every immunoSEQ plate was one replicate of a subset's evenly spread DNA. Clones were sequenced by immunoSEQ multiplex PCR, and TCRdb holds only the in-frame ones, with some missing. This sample has fewer than 650,000 clones, with roughly 79% found just once. As regards this clone: The identical CDR3 is also encoded by other nucleotide sequences in the sample.

The V end lost 6 bases, the J end lost 2 bases, and 4 bases lay between the germline ends. The CDR3 has 11 residues. CDR1 is MNHNS and CDR2 is SASEGT in the germline V gene. Sequenced material: PBMCs. This chain connects TRBV6-1 to TRBJ2-5; D not resolved. This TCR was recovered from a woman aged 40 to 49 in good health. Some clones in this sample may be carry-over from other donors' samples. CDR3 DNA sequence: TGTGCCAGCAGGTTGCAAGAGACCCAGTACTTC. Translation gives CASRLQETQYF.